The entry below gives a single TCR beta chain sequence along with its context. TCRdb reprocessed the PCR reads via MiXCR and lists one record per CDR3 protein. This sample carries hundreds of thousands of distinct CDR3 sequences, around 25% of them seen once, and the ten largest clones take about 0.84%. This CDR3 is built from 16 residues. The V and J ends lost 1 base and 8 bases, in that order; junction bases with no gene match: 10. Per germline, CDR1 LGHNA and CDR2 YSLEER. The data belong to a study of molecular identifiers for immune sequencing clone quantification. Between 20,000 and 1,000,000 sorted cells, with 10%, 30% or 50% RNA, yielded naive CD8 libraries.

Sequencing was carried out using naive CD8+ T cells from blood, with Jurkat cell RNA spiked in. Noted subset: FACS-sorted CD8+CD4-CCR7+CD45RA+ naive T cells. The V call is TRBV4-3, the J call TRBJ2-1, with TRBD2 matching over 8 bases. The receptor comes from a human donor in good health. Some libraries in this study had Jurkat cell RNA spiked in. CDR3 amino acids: CASSQGVAGGADEQFF. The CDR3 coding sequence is TGCGCCAGCAGCCAAGGGGTGGCGGGAGGCGCCGATGAGCAGTTCTTC.